This record concerns one T cell receptor beta chain sequence. The antigen remains unidentified. The CDR3 spans 15 residues. The J segment lost 0 bases and the V segment lost 3 bases, leaving 1 base of the junction unmatched. Germline CDR1 reads MDHEN; CDR2 reads SYDVKM. Time point meaning: week 35, safety follow-up. The study gave 300 ug of mutant IDH1 20-mer peptide per vaccine dose, with topical imiquimod. The data belong to a study of a mutant IDH1 vaccine in newly diagnosed glioma. The overall study: Every participant had undergone radiotherapy, temozolomide, or both before, and most underwent both.

Using immunoSEQ multiplex PCR, the repertoire was profiled, and TCRdb retains in-frame clones only, with some absent. The sample gives tens of thousands of clones, around 90% of which show up once; about 2% is in the top ten. V gene TRBV28 combines with J gene TRBJ1-5, with 8 positions matching TRBD1. Material: PBMCs, obtained from a glioma patient whose treatment included an IDH1 peptide vaccine. This receptor was obtained from a man between 25 and 39 years old with glioma. The CDR3: CASSLTGVSNQPQHF. CDR3 DNA: TGTGCCAGCAGTTTGACAGGGGTTAGCAATCAGCCCCAGCATTTT.